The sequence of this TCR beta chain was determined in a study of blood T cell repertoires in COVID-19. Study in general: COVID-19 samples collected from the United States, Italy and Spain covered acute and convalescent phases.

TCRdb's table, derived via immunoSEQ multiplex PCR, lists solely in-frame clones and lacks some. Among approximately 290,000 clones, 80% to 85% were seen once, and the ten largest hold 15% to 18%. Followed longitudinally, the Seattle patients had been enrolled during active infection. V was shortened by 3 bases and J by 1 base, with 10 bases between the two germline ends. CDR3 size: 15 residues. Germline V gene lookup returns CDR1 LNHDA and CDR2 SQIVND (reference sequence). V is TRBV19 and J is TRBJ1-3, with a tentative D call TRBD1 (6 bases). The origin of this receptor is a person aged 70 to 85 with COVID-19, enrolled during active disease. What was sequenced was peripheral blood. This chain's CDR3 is CASSIRQGSGNTIYF. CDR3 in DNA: TGTGCCAGTAGTATCAGGCAGGGGTCTGGAAACACCATATATTTT.